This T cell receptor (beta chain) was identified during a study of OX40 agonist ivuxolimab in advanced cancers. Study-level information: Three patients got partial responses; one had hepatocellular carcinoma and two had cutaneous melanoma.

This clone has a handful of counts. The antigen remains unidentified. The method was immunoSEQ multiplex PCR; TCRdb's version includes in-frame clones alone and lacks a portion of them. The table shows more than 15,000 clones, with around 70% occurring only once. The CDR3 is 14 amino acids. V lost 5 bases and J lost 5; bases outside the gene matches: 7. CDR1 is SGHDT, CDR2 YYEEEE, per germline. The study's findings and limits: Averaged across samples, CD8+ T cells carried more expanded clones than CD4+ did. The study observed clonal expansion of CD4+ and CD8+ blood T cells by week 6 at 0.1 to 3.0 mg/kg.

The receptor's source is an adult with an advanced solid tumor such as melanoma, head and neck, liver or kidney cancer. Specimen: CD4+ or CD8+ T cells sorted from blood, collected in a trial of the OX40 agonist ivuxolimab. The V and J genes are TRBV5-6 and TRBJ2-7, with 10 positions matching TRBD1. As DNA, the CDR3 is TGTGCCAGCAGTCCCGGGACAGGGGAACACGAGCAGTACTTC. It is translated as CASSPGTGEHEQYF.